The 30 T cell receptor beta chains below all came from one sample that was sequenced in a study of Graves' ophthalmopathy and Graves' hyperthyroidism. For repertoire sequencing, the TCR beta CDR3 regions were amplified from RNA transcripts. HTBI primers primed a first-round RT-PCR, and a second-round multiplex PCR followed. TCRdb re-derived calls from the multiplex PCR reads in MiXCR, one entry per CDR3 protein. The sample includes roughly 480,000 distinct CDR3 sequences, roughly an eighth seen only once; the top ten take roughly 10%. Material: blood. These receptors came from a woman between 25 and 40 years old with Graves' ophthalmopathy.

This chain links TRBV5-1 with TRBJ2-5, with D maybe TRBD1 (5 bases). This CDR3 contains 16 residues. Germline V gene lookup returns CDR1 SGHRS and CDR2 YFSETQ. V lost 0 bases to trimming and J lost 1 base, with 13 bases between them. The CDR3 sequence: CASSLGVRETQETQYF. CDR3 nucleotide sequence: TGCGCCAGCAGCTTGGGGGTCAGGGAAACCCAAGAGACCCAGTACTTC.

V and J are TRBV5-5 and TRBJ1-5; unclear D gene. V gave up 3 bases and J gave up 1 base, with 14 bases separating them. Germline CDR1 reads SGHKS; CDR2 reads YYEKEE (reference sequence). This CDR3 has 16 amino acids. CDR3 sequence: CASSWVRDGSNQPQHF. DNA for the CDR3: TGTGCCAGCAGCTGGGTACGGGATGGGAGCAATCAGCCCCAGCATTTT.

Many counts were recorded for this clonotype. The chain couples TRBV28 to TRBJ2-2; D perhaps matches TRBD1 (5 bases). V lost 7 bases to trimming and J lost 6 bases, with 15 bases between them. Looked up from germline, CDR1 is MDHEN and CDR2 is SYDVKM. The CDR3 is made up of 14 amino acids. The CDR3 sequence: CASMSFQGAGELFF. CDR3 sequence (DNA): TGTGCCAGCATGTCCTTTCAGGGTGCCGGGGAGCTGTTTTTT.

By share, this clonotype ranks as medium-sized. The gene calls are TRBV10-1 and TRBJ1-1, with TRBD1 identical over 7 bases. CDR3 length: 15 amino acids. V shed 0 bases and J 0 bases; nucleotides not matched to a gene: 1. Germline CDR1 and CDR2: WNHNN and SYGVQD (reference sequence). CDR3 in amino acids: CASSESTGLNTEAFF. DNA of the CDR3: TGCGCCAGCAGTGAGTCGACAGGGCTGAACACTGAAGCTTTCTTT.

This clonotype was recorded at least ten times. The chain recombines TRBV30 with TRBJ1-1; tentative D call: TRBD1 (5 bases). The CDR3 covers 14 residues. Per the germline V gene, CDR1 is GTSNPN and CDR2 is SVGIG (reference sequence). With 0 bases removed from V and 5 bases from J, the gap between germline ends came to 13 bases. The CDR3 coding sequence is TGTGCCTGGAGTGTATATGCCGGGGCGACTGAAGCTTTCTTT. It encodes CAWSVYAGATEAFF.

This clonotype was picked up a small number of times. The conserved phenylalanine or tryptophan normally closing the CDR3 is absent here, so this likely arose from a read error. This rearrangement joins TRBV28 to TRBJ2-5; TRBD1 aligns across 7 bases. CDR1 and CDR2 (germline): MDHEN, SYDVKM. This CDR3 is built from 14 residues. The V segment lost 3 bases and the J segment 5 bases; nucleotides outside the gene matches: 6. For the CDR3, the DNA is TGTGCCAGCAGTTTCCCGACAGGGCGGGAGACCCAGTACTCC. Its translation is CASSFPTGRETQYS.

The sample holds many counts of this clonotype. The chain employs TRBV27 and TRBJ1-2, with D uncertain. Deletions cut 6 bases from V and 6 bases from J, with 11 bases between. CDR3 length equals 12 residues. From germline, CDR1 is MNHEY and CDR2 SMNVEV (reference sequence). In nucleotides, the CDR3 is TGTGCCAGCAGAGCTCACGGGGATGGCTACACCTTC. Protein product: CASRAHGDGYTF.

This clonotype was observed at least ten times. The chain couples TRBV7-9 to TRBJ2-5, with TRBD2 as a possible D gene (6 bases). The CDR3 has 14 residues. Trimming cost V 3 bases and J 9 bases, with 17 bases left between them. From germline, CDR1 is SEHNR and CDR2 FQNEAQ (reference sequence). The CDR3 region is CASSFLEGGQAQYF. The CDR3 DNA follows: TGTGCCAGCAGCTTCCTGGAGGGTGGGCAGGCCCAGTACTTC.

This clonotype was seen repeatedly, ten times or more. The chain employs TRBV6-5 and TRBJ2-7; 10 nucleotides agree with TRBD1. The CDR3 has 14 residues. The V and J ends lost 6 bases and 7 bases, in that order; junction bases with no gene match: 9. From germline, CDR1 is MNHEY and CDR2 SVGAGI. DNA for the CDR3: TGTGCCAGCAGCTACCGGGACAGGGGATATGAGCAGTACTTC. Translation gives CASSYRDRGYEQYF.

In regard to this clonotype: A much larger clone lies a single base off, so this may be a read error. The chain joins TRBV6-5 to TRBJ1-3; no definite D call. This CDR3 comprises 14 residues. Germline V lookup: CDR1 MNHEY, CDR2 SVGAGI. CDR3 coding DNA: TGTGCCAGCAGTCAATCGAGTACTGGAAACACCATAGATTTT. It encodes CASSQSSTGNTIDF.

For this clonotype: A read error may produce the germline difference seen at one junction end. The chain recombines TRBV6-2 or TRBV6-3 with TRBJ2-2; D is uncertain. The CDR3 has 13 amino acids. CDR1 is MNHEY, CDR2 SVGEGT, per germline. The CDR3 protein is CVSSLRLGGELFF. CDR3 bases: TGTGTCAGCAGTCTCAGACTGGGCGGGGAGCTGTTTTTT.

The sample holds many counts of this clonotype. This chain uses TRBV5-1 with TRBJ1-6; D is possibly TRBD1 (5 bases). There are 15 residues in the CDR3. The germline CDR1 and CDR2 sequences are SGHRS and YFSETQ. V was clipped by 2 bases and J by 8 bases, with 14 bases between them. The chain's CDR3 is CASSLRQKKYSPLHF. CDR3 coding DNA: TGCGCCAGCAGCTTAAGACAGAAAAAGTATTCACCCCTCCACTTT.

This clonotype appeared many times. The chain joins TRBV6-1 to TRBJ2-7, with D unclear. Trimming shortened V by 3 bases and J by 4 bases, and 13 bases separated the two germline ends. Per germline, CDR1 MNHNS and CDR2 SASEGT. The CDR3 runs 14 residues. The CDR3 nucleotides read TGTGCCAGCAGTGAGGGGTCGGGCCGATACGAGCAGTACTTC. It codes for CASSEGSGRYEQYF.

This clonotype was recorded many times. The chain couples TRBV24-1 to TRBJ2-7; D is possibly TRBD1 (5 bases). The CDR3 has 12 residues. The V end was cut by 9 bases, the J end by 2 bases, with 10 bases between. In germline, CDR1 is KGHDR, CDR2 SFDVKD. DNA of the CDR3: TGTGCCACCGAGGACAACGCCTACGAGCAGTACTTC. This sequence encodes CATEDNAYEQYF.

This clonotype was seen many times. The chain carries TRBV7-6 and TRBJ2-5; no reliable D call. The CDR3 sequence is 16 residues long. The V gene lost 4 bases and the J gene lost 2 bases, with 17 bases spanning the gap. Germline V gene lookup returns CDR1 SGHVS and CDR2 FNYEAQ. CDR3 in amino acids: CASSSPLYDKQETQYF. The CDR3 coding sequence is TGTGCCAGCAGCTCCCCTCTCTACGACAAGCAAGAGACCCAGTACTTC.

The chain carries TRBV18 and TRBJ2-4; 7 positions match TRBD1. From germline, CDR1 is KGHSH and CDR2 LQKENI. V shed 3 bases, J shed 6 bases, and the junction held 5 bases outside the gene matches. The CDR3 runs 14 residues. The CDR3 region has the DNA TGTGCCAGCTCACCCCCCGCAGGGGGAAACATTCAGTACTTC. Encoded protein: CASSPPAGGNIQYF. The full variable domain, rest sourced from reference TRBV18 and TRBJ2-4, is NAGVMQNPRHLVRRRGQEARLRCSPMKGHSHVYWYRQLPEEGLKFMVYLQKENIIDESGMPKERFSAEFPKEGPSILRIQQVVRGDSAAYFCASSPPAGGNIQYFGAGTRLSVL.

This clonotype was detected many times. The chain uses TRBV7-3 and TRBJ2-5, with a weak D call TRBD1 (5 bases). The CDR3 has 13 residues. Trimming removed 4 bases at V and 5 bases at J, with 11 bases between. The V gene's germline CDR1 is SGHTA and CDR2 FQGTGA. The CDR3: CASSSSGSETQYF. CDR3 DNA: TGTGCCAGCAGCTCCTCAGGGTCGGAGACCCAGTACTTC.

This clonotype was counted ten times or more. The chain is built from TRBV20-1 and TRBJ1-1, with 8 bases that match TRBD1. The CDR3 is 14 amino acids. CDR1 is DFQATT, CDR2 SNEGSKA, per germline (reference sequence). After removal of 3 bases from V and 1 base from J, the junction contained 4 bases not matched to a gene. The CDR3 region is CSARPGTGNTEAFF. CDR3 nucleotide sequence: TGCAGTGCTAGGCCCGGGACAGGGAACACTGAAGCTTTCTTT.

The chain joins TRBV6-1 to TRBJ1-1; D is uncertain. V was shortened by 2 bases and J by 6 bases, with 13 bases between the two germline ends. The CDR3 extends over 14 amino acids. Germline V gene lookup returns CDR1 MNHNS and CDR2 SASEGT. CDR3 nucleotide sequence: TGTGCCAGCAGTGAAAGTCTGGTCCCCGCTGAAGCTTTCTTT. Its protein is CASSESLVPAEAFF.

Ten or more counts support this clonotype. The chain joins TRBV11-3 to TRBJ1-1; D is unclear. Germline CDR1 reads SGHNT; CDR2 reads YENEEA. Trimming cost V 4 bases and J 5 bases, with 14 bases left between them. The CDR3 has 14 residues. The DNA for the CDR3 is TGTGCCAGCAGCTCTCCAACGGGCGGAACTGAAGCTTTCTTT. The encoded protein is CASSSPTGGTEAFF.

The V call is TRBV6-2 or TRBV6-3, the J call TRBJ2-3, with D possibly being TRBD2 (5 bases). The V gene's germline CDR1 is MNHEY and CDR2 SVGEGT. With 0 bases removed from V and 0 bases from J, the gap between germline ends came to 13 bases. The CDR3 spans 17 residues. The CDR3 is CASSYSYPGSSTDTQYF. The CDR3 DNA follows: TGTGCCAGCAGTTACTCGTATCCGGGGTCTAGCACAGATACGCAGTATTTT.

This chain joins TRBV7-2 and TRBJ2-2; possible D gene TRBD2, 6 bases. CDR3 length equals 15 residues. The germline CDR1 and CDR2 sequences are SGHTA and FQGNSA. V lost 5 bases to trimming and J lost 1 base, with 11 bases between them. CDR3 nucleotide sequence: TGTGCCAGCAGCCGGGACTTCGTGAACACCGGGGAGCTGTTTTTT. This sequence encodes CASSRDFVNTGELFF.

In this sample, this clonotype turned up many times. The junction differs from germline at one of its ends, possibly a read error. This chain links TRBV28 with TRBJ1-3; D gene uncertain. There are 15 residues in the CDR3. Germline V CDR1 and CDR2: MDHEN, SYDVKM. This chain's CDR3 is CASSFPIGSGDTIYF. The CDR3, as DNA: TGTGCCAGCAGTTTCCCAATCGGCTCTGGAGACACCATATATTTT.

Comments on this clonotype: A much larger clonotype is one base distant, so this may be a read error. The chain combines TRBV11-2 with TRBJ2-2; 14 nucleotides match TRBD2. Germline V gene sequence: CDR1 SGHAT, CDR2 FQNNGV. The CDR3 loop spans 17 amino acids. CDR3 DNA sequence: TGTGCCAGCAGCGGGGGACTAGCGGGAGTTGGCACCGGGGGGCTGTTTTTT. The encoded protein is CASSGGLAGVGTGGLFF.

The chain employs TRBV19 and TRBJ1-1; D possibly corresponds to TRBD1 (6 bases). The ends were cut back, 4 bases at V and 0 bases at J, with 18 bases in the middle. CDR1 is LNHDA and CDR2 is SQIVND in the germline V gene (reference sequence). This CDR3 has 17 residues. CDR3 sequence: CASSSPHVKGVNTEAFF. CDR3 bases: TGTGCCAGTAGTAGCCCCCACGTGAAGGGGGTGAACACTGAAGCTTTCTTT.

This chain links TRBV7-2 with TRBJ2-7; a weak D match, TRBD1 (6 bases). The CDR3 is 15 amino acids. Between the trimmed V and J ends, which lost 6 bases and 4 bases, there was a span of 19 bases. Germline CDR1 is SGHTA and CDR2 is FQGNSA. The CDR3 spells CASRRGGLAGYEQYF. The CDR3 DNA reads as TGTGCCAGCAGGAGAGGGGGTCTAGCCGGGTACGAGCAGTACTTC.

This clonotype has a count of ten or more. The CDR3 nucleotides are TGCAGTGCTACCCTGCAAGAGACCCAGTACTTC. It yields the protein CSATLQETQYF. The gene calls are TRBV20-1 and TRBJ2-5; D is uncertain. Germline-derived CDR1 and CDR2 are DFQATT and SNEGSKA (reference sequence). V lost 4 bases and J lost 2, with 5 bases in between. This CDR3 comprises 11 residues.

At least ten counts were recorded for this clonotype. At one end the junction does not follow the germline gene, possibly because of a read error. The chain joins TRBV11-2 to TRBJ2-5, with D perhaps matching TRBD2 (7 bases). The CDR3 sequence is 14 residues long. The germline V gene has CDR1 SGHAT and CDR2 FQNNGV. The CDR3 nucleotides are TGTGCCAGCAGCGTAGACGGGGGGCTGTGGACCCAGTACTTC. It is translated as CASSVDGGLWTQYF.

Ten or more counts support this clonotype. The rearrangement uses TRBV20-1 and TRBJ2-5, with TRBD2 matching 13 bases. CDR1 and CDR2 from the germline V gene are DFQATT and SNEGSKA (reference sequence). Trimming at V came to 6 bases and at J to 3 bases, leaving 1 base not matched to a gene. CDR3 size: 13 residues. The CDR3 coding sequence is TGCAGTGCCGGGACTAGCGGGAAAGAGACCCAGTACTTC. It encodes CSAGTSGKETQYF.

The chain employs TRBV28 and TRBJ2-7, with D unclear. This CDR3 is built from 11 residues. Per germline, CDR1 MDHEN and CDR2 SYDVKM. The V end was cut by 6 bases, the J end by 11 bases, with 14 bases between. CDR3 coding DNA: TGTGCCAGCAGCTTAGCTGGGCCTAAGTACTTC. It translates to CASSLAGPKYF.